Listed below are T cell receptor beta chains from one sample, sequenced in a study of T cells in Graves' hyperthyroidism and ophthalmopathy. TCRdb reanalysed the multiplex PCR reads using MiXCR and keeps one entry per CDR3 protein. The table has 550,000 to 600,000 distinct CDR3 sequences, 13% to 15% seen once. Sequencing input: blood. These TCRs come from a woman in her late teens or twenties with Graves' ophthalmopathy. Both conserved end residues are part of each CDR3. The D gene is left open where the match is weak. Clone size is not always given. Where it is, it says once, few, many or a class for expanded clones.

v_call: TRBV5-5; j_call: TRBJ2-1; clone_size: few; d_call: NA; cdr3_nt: TGTGCCAGCAGCTTGGTGAGGGCCCTCCCGTACAATGAGCAGTTCTTC; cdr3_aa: CASSLVRALPYNEQFF
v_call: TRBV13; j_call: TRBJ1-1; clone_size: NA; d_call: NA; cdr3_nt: TGTGCCAGCCCCGGACGGCCGAACACTGAAGCTTTCTTT; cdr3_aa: CASPGRPNTEAFF
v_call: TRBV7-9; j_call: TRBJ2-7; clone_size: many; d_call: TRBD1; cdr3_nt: TGTGCCAGCAGCCCGCCTCTTCTCGGGACAGCATCCTACGAGCAGTACTTC; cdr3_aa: CASSPPLLGTASYEQYF
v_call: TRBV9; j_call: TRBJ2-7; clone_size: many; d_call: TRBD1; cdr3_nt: TGTGCCAGCAGCGTAACCGGGACAGGGCCCTACGAGCAGTACTTC; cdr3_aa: CASSVTGTGPYEQYF
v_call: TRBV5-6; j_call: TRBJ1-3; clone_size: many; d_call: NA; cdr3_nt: TGTGCCAGCAGCTTAGCCCTCGGAGGGCTTGGAAACACCATATATTTT; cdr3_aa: CASSLALGGLGNTIYF
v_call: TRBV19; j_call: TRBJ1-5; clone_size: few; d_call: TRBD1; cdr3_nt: TGTGCCAGTAGTGTCACAGGGGAAGGGAATCAGCCCCAGCATTTT; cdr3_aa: CASSVTGEGNQPQHF
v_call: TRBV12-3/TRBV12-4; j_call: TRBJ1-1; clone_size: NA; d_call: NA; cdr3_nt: TGTGCCAGCAGCCCGCGGCAGCACGAAGCTTTCTTT; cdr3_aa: CASSPRQHEAFF
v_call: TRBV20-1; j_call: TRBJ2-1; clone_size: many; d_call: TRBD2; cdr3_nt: TGCAGTGCTAGAGATCCAAGCGGGAGGGTCAATGAGCAGTTCTTC; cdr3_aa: CSARDPSGRVNEQFF
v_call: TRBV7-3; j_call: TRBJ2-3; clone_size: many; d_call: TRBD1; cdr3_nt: TGTGCCAGCAGCTCAGGACAGGGGGCTAGCACAGATACGCAGTATTTT; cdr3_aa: CASSSGQGASTDTQYF
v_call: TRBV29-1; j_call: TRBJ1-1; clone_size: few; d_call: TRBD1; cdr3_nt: TGCAGCGGCCAGGGGGCCCGAGCACCCACTGAAGCTTTCTTT; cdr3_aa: CSGQGARAPTEAFF
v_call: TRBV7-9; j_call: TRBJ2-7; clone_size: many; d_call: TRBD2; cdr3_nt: TGTGCCAGCAGCTCCCCCCCCGGGACTAGCGGGAGTATGGCGTACGAGCAGTACTTC; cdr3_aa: CASSSPPGTSGSMAYEQYF
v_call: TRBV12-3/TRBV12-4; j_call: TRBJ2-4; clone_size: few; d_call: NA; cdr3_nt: TGTGCCAGCAGGCCAGTAGGCAAAAACATTCAGTACTTC; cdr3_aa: CASRPVGKNIQYF
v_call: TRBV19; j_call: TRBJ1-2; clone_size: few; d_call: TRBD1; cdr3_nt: TGTGCCAGCTCGGGACAGACCCGGCGCTATGGCTACACCTTC; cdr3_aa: CASSGQTRRYGYTF
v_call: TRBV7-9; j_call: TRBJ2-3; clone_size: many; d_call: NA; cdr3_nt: TGTGCCAGCAGCCTCCGGACGAGGCGGGGCACAGATACGCAGTATTTT; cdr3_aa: CASSLRTRRGTDTQYF
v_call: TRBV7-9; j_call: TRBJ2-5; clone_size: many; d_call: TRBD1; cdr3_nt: TGTGCCAGCAGCTTTCGGACAGGCCAAGAGACCCAGTACTTC; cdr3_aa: CASSFRTGQETQYF
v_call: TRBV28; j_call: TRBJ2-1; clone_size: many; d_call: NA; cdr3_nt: TGTGCCAGCAGACGGAGCTCCTACAATGAGCAGTTCTTC; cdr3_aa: CASRRSSYNEQFF
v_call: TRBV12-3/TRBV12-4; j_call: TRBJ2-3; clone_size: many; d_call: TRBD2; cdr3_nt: TGTGCCAGCAGTTTGGAACTAGCGGGCACCACAGCTAGCACAGATACGCAGTATTTT; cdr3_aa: CASSLELAGTTASTDTQYF
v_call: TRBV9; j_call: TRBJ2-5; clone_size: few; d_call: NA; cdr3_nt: TGTGCCAGCAGCCAAGGGGCTAGCAGCGAGACCCAGTACTTC; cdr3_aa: CASSQGASSETQYF
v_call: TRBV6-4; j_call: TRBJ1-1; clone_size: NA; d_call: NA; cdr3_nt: TGTGCCAGCAGTGTCACCCGGGACACTGAAGCTTTCTTT; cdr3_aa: CASSVTRDTEAFF
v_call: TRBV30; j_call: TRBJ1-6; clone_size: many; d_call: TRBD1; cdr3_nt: TGTGCCTGGATGGGACAGGGGATTTCACCCCTCCACTTT; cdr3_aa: CAWMGQGISPLHF
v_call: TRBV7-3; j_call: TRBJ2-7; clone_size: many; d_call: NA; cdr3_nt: TGTGCCAGCAGCTTAAAAGGAGGGGTCTACGAGCAGTACTTC; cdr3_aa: CASSLKGGVYEQYF
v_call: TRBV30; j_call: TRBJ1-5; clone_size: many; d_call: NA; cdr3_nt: TGTGCCTGGAGTGCCGGGTCGGTGGGCAATCAGCCCCAGCATTTT; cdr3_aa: CAWSAGSVGNQPQHF
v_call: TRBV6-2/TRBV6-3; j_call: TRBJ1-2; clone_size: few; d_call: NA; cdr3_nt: TGTGCCAGCCGATTTACAGGGACCGGCTATGGCTACACCTTC; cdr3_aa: CASRFTGTGYGYTF
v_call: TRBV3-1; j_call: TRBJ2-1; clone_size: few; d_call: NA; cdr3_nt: TGTGCCAGCAGCCAAGGTGAGAGGGTTTTAGGCTACAATGAGCAGTTCTTC; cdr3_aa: CASSQGERVLGYNEQFF
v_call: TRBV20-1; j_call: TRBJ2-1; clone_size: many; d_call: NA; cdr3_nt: TGCAGTGCTTCCGGGCCAGGGGCGCGGGGCAATGAGCAGTTCTTC; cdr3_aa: CSASGPGARGNEQFF
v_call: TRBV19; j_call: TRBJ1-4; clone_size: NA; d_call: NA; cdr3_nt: TGTGTCAGTAGTAGGTCCGGGACCAGTCGTGAAAAACTGTTTTTT; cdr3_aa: CVSSRSGTSREKLFF
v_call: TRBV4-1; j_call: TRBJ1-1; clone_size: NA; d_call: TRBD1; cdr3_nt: TGCGCCAGCAGCCGAATAGCGGGACAGGGGCGGACGTGGGACATGAACACTGAAGCTTTCTTT; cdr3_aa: CASSRIAGQGRTWDMNTEAFF
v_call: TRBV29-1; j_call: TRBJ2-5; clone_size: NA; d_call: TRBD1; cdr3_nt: TGCAGCGTGGACCGGGACAGAGGAGAGACCCAGTACTTC; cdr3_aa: CSVDRDRGETQYF
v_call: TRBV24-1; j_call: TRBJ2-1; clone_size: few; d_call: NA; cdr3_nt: TGTGCCACCAGTAGGTTCTTGAGCTCCTACAATGAGCAGTTCTTC; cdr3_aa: CATSRFLSSYNEQFF
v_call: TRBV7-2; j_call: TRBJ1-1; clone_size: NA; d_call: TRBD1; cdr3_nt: TGTGCCAGCAGCTTGGGGGGACAGGGAAGAACGAACACTGAAGCTTTCTTT; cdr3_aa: CASSLGGQGRTNTEAFF
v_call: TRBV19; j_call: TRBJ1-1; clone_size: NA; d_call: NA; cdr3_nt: TGTGCCAGTAGTATATCAGTTAACACTGAAGCTTTCTTT; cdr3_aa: CASSISVNTEAFF